These 9 T cell receptor beta chains share one sample of origin, sequenced in a study of T-cell reconstitution after alpha-beta-depleted transplantation in children (dated by TCRdb to the mid-2010s). The method behind the library was PCR. Sequencing instrument: Illumina HiSeq 2500. Molecular barcoding was employed in the preparation of TCR libraries, with unique molecular identifiers being used to normalize TCRbeta repertoire quantification. TCRdb ran its own pipeline on the public reads, namely fastp trimming at Q25 and MiXCR clone calling, and kept in-frame beta chains. When rows share a CDR3 protein, they turn into one entry using the most common DNA and genes. The sample contains 330,000 or so distinct CDR3 sequences, about 9.4% of them found a single time. More than 2% of the sample is in the top ten clones. This specimen consisted of PBMCs from the stem cell graft donor, obtained from the stem cell graft. The receptors come from a human donor who donated a stem cell graft to a child with acute lymphoblastic leukemia.

The table lists this clonotype with a few counts. This chain uses TRBV7-6 with TRBJ2-7; D gene uncertain. This CDR3 has 16 amino acids. V lost 0 bases to trimming and J lost 3 bases, with 15 bases between them. Per germline, CDR1 SGHVS and CDR2 FNYEAQ. The CDR3 region is CASSLALKASNYEQYF. The DNA for the CDR3 is TGTGCCAGCAGCTTAGCGCTAAAAGCTAGTAACTACGAGCAGTACTTC.

This clonotype was detected ten times or more. A junction end diverges from the germline sequence, so it may reflect a read error. For the CDR3, the DNA is TGCGCCAGCAGCTTGGATGGGGAGTACAGGGTCTTC. Its protein is CASSLDGEYRVF. V gene TRBV5-1 combines with J gene TRBJ2-1, with D perhaps TRBD1 (6 bases). The CDR3 has 12 amino acids. Germline CDR1 is SGHRS and CDR2 is YFSETQ.

This clonotype was picked up a small number of times. The gene calls are TRBV5-1 and TRBJ2-7; possible D gene TRBD2, 6 bases. The CDR3 is 15 residues long. Germline V gives CDR1 SGHRS, CDR2 YFSETQ. V was clipped by 5 bases and J by 0 bases, with 15 bases between them. CDR3 sequence: CASREGPRSSYEQYF. Here the CDR3 DNA reads TGCGCCAGCAGGGAGGGACCGAGGAGCTCCTACGAGCAGTACTTC.

This clonotype occurred many times. The CDR3 DNA sequence: TGCAGTGCTAGAGACTCCAATCCTGAGACTAGCGGGGACTACGAGCAGTACTTC. Its translation is CSARDSNPETSGDYEQYF. This chain connects TRBV20-1 to TRBJ2-7; 11 bases are a match to TRBD2. V shed 0 bases and J 3 bases; nucleotides not matched to a gene: 13. Germline CDR1 is DFQATT and CDR2 is SNEGSKA (reference sequence). This CDR3 spans 18 amino acids.

The CDR3 region is CASSSTRQGVKTVYSNQPQHF. DNA for the CDR3: TGTGCCAGCAGTTCGACAAGACAGGGGGTCAAAACGGTCTATAGCAATCAGCCCCAGCATTTT. The V and J genes are TRBV12-3 or TRBV12-4 and TRBJ1-5; 9 nucleotides match TRBD1. This CDR3 is 21 amino acids long. Trimming removed 4 bases from V and 0 bases from J; junction bases left unmatched: 19.

The rearrangement joins TRBV28 to TRBJ2-5, with D possibly TRBD1 on 5 matching bases. Trimming pared 2 bases from V and 0 bases from J, leaving 7 bases between. The CDR3 is made up of 14 amino acids. The germline CDR1 and CDR2 sequences are MDHEN and SYDVKM. CDR3: CASSLPGHQETQYF. The CDR3, as DNA: TGTGCCAGCAGTTTACCAGGGCACCAAGAGACCCAGTACTTC.

The chain is built from TRBV4-1 and TRBJ2-3; the D gene is possibly TRBD2 (5 bases). This CDR3 is 14 amino acids long. Germline V lookup: CDR1 MGHRA, CDR2 YSYEKL. Trimming took 1 base from V and 2 from J, leaving 7 bases between them. The CDR3 loop reads CASSQGDYTDTQYF. The CDR3 nucleotides read TGCGCCAGCAGCCAAGGAGACTACACAGATACGCAGTATTTT.

This clonotype was observed a handful of times. The rearrangement joins TRBV5-1 to TRBJ2-7, with 8 bases aligning to TRBD1. The CDR3 length is 15 residues. V trimming: 2 bases; J trimming: 2 bases; junction bases outside the gene matches: 6. Germline-derived CDR1 and CDR2 are SGHRS and YFSETQ. The CDR3 loop reads CASSFTGGRAYEQYF. The CDR3 bases are TGCGCCAGCAGCTTTACAGGGGGACGAGCCTACGAGCAGTACTTC. Complete variable domain (other parts from reference TRBV5-1 and TRBJ2-7): KAGVTQTPRYLIKTRGQQVTLSCSPISGHRSVSWYQQTPGQGLQFLFEYFSETQRNKGNFPGRFSGRQFSNSRSEMNVSTLELGDSALYLCASSFTGGRAYEQYFGPGTRLTVT.

The genes are TRBV4-1 and TRBJ2-5; TRBD2 aligns across 10 bases. The CDR3 runs to 17 residues. The germline gives CDR1 MGHRA, CDR2 YSYEKL. With V trimmed by 0 bases and J by 5 bases, 9 bases remained unmatched. CDR3 bases: TGCGCCAGCAGCCAAGACCCACTAGCGGGATCAAGGGAGACCCAGTACTTC. This encodes CASSQDPLAGSRETQYF.